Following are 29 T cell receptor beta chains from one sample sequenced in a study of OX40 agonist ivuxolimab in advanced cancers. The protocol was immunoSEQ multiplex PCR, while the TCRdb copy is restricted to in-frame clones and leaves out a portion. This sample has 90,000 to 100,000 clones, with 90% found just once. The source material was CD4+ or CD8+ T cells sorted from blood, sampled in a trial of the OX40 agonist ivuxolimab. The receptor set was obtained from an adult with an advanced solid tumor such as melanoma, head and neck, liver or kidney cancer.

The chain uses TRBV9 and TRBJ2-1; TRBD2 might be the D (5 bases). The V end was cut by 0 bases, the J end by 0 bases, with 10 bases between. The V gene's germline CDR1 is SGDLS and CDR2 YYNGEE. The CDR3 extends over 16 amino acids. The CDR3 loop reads CASSVAFGDSYNEQFF. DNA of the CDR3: TGTGCCAGCAGCGTAGCTTTCGGGGACTCCTACAATGAGCAGTTCTTC.

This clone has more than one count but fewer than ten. CDR3: CASSLAVGGRREEQFF. DNA of the CDR3: TGCGCCAGCAGCTTGGCCGTGGGGGGCCGGCGGGAAGAGCAGTTCTTC. This chain links TRBV5-1 with TRBJ2-1, with D perhaps matching TRBD1 or TRBD2 (6 bases each). The V end lost 0 bases, the J end lost 10 bases, and 20 bases lay between the germline ends. This CDR3 contains 16 residues. CDR1 is SGHRS, CDR2 YFSETQ, per germline.

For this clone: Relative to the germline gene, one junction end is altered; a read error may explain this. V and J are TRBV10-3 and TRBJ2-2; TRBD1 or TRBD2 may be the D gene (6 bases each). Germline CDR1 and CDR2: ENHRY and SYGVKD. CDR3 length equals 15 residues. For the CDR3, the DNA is TGTGCCATCAGTGAAAGGAGGGGGAACGCCGGGGAGCTGTTTTTT. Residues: CAISERRGNAGELFF.

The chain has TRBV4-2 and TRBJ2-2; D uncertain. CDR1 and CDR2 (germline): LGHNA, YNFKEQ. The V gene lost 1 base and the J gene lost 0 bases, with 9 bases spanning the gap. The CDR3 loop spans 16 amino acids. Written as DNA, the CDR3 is TGTGCCAGCAGCCAAGTGACCACCTCGAACACCGGGGAGCTGTTTTTT. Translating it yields CASSQVTTSNTGELFF.

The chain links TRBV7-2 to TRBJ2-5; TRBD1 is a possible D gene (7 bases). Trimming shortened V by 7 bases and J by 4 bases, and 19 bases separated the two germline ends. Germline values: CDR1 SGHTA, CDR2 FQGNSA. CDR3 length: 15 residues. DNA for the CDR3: TGTGCCAGCACCCCCAATCAGGGGGGCAGAGAGACCCAGTACTTC. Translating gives CASTPNQGGRETQYF. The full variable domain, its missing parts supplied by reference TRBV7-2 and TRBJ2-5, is GAGVSQSPSNKVTEKGKDVELRCDPISGHTALYWYRQSLGQGLEFLIYFQGNSAPDKSGLPSDRFSAERTGGSVSTLTIQRTQQEDSAVYLCASTPNQGGRETQYFGPGTRLLVL.

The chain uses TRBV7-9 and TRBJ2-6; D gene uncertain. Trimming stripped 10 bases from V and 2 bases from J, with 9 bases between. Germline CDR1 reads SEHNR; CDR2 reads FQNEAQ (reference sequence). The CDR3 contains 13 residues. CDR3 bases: TGTGCCATCACGGAGACTGGGGCCAACGTCCTGACTTTC. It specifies CAITETGANVLTF.

The CDR3 DNA follows: TGTGCCAGCAGCATAGGCTCCTACAATGAGCAGTTCTTC. This sequence encodes CASSIGSYNEQFF. The chain is built from TRBV5-4 and TRBJ2-1, with no clear D. V lost 4 bases and J 0 bases, leaving 5 bases between the germline ends. In germline, CDR1 is SGHNT, CDR2 YYREEE (reference sequence). The CDR3 runs 13 residues. Drawing the rest from reference TRBV5-4 and TRBJ2-1, the complete variable domain is ETGVTQSPTHLIKTRGQQVTLRCSSQSGHNTVSWYQQALGQGPQFIFQYYREEENGRGNFPPRFSGLQFPNYSSELNVNALELDDSALYLCASSIGSYNEQFFGPGTRLTVL.

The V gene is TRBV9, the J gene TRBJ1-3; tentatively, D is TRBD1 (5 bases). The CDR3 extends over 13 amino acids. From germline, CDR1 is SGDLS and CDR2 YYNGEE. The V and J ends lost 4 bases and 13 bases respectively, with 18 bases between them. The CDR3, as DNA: TGTGCCAGCAGCCCGGGGCCTTTTACTCCAATATATTTT. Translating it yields CASSPGPFTPIYF.

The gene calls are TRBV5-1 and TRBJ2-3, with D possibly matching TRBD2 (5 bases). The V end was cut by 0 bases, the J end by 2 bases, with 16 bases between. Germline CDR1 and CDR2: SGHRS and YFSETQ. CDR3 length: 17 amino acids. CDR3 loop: CASSLGVSRRPTDTQYF. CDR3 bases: TGCGCCAGCAGCTTGGGGGTCTCCAGGAGGCCCACAGATACGCAGTATTTT.

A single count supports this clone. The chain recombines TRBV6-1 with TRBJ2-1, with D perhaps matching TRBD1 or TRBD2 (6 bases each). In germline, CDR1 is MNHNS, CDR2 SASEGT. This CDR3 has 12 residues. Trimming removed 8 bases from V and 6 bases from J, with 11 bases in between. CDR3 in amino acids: CASGKGGNEQFF. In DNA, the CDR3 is TGTGCCAGCGGAAAGGGGGGCAATGAGCAGTTCTTC.

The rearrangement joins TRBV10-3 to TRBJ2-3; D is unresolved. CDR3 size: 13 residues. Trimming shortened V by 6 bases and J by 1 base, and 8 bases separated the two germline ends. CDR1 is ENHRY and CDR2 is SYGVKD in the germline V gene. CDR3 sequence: CAIRTSRTDTQYF. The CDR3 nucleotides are TGTGCCATCAGGACCTCTCGCACAGATACGCAGTATTTT.

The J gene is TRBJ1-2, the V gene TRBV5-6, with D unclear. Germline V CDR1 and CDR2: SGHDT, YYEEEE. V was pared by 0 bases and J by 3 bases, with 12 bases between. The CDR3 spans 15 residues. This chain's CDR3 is CASSLGRFTHYGYTF. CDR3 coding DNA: TGTGCCAGCAGCTTGGGTCGGTTTACCCACTATGGCTACACCTTC.

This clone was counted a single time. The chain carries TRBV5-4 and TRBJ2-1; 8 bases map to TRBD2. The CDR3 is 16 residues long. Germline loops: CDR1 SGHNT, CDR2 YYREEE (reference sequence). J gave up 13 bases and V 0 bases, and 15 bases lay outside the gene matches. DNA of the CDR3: TGTGCCAGCAGCTTGGAACTAGCGGACCCCCCAGATACACAGTTCTTC. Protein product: CASSLELADPPDTQFF.

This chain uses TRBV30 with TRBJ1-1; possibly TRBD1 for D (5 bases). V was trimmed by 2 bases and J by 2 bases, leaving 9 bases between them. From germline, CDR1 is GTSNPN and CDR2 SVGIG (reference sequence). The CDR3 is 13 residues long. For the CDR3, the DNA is TGTGCCTGGAGTCCCCAGGGAAACACTGAAGCTTTCTTT. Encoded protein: CAWSPQGNTEAFF.

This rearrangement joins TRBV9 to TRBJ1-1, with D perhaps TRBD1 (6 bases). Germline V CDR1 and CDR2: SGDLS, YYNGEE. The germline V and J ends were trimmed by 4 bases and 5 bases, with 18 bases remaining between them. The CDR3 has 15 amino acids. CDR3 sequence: CASSLSGGRGTEAFF. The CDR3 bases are TGTGCCAGCAGCTTGAGCGGGGGCCGGGGGACTGAAGCTTTCTTT.

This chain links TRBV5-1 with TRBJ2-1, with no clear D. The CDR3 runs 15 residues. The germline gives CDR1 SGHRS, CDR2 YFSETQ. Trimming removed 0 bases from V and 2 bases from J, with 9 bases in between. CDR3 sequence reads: CASSLVAFTYNEQFF. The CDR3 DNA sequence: TGCGCCAGCAGCTTGGTGGCGTTCACCTACAATGAGCAGTTCTTC.

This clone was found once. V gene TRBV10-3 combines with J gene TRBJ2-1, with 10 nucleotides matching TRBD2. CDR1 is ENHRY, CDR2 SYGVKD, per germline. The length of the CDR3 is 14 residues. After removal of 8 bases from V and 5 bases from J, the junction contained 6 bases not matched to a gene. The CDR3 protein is CAIEASGRDNEQFF. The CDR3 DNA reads TGTGCCATCGAGGCCAGCGGGAGGGACAATGAGCAGTTCTTC.

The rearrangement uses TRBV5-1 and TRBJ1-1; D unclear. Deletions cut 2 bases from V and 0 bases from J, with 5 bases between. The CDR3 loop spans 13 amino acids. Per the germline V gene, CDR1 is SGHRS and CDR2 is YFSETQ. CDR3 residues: CASSFNMNTEAFF. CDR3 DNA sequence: TGCGCCAGCAGCTTCAATATGAACACTGAAGCTTTCTTT.

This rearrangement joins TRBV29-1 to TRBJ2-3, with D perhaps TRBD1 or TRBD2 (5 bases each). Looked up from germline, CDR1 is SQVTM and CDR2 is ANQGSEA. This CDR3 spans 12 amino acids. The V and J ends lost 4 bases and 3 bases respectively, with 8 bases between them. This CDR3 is CSVGGGTDTQYF. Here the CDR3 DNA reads TGCAGCGTTGGTGGGGGAACAGATACGCAGTATTTT.

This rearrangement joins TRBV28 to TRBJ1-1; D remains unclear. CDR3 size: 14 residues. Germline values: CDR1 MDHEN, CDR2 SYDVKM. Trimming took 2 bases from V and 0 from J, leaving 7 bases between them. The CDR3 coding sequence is TGTGCCAGCAGTTTACAGACAATGAACACTGAAGCTTTCTTT. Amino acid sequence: CASSLQTMNTEAFF.

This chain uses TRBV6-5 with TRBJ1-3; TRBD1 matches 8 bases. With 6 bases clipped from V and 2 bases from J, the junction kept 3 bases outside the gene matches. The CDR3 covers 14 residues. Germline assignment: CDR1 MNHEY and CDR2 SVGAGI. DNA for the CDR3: TGTGCCAGCAGGGTGACAGGGGCTGGAAACACCATATATTTT. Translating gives CASRVTGAGNTIYF.

The CDR3 sequence: CASSVGGAGGNTIYF. The CDR3 nucleotides read TGTGCCAGCAGCGTAGGGGGGGCTGGTGGAAACACCATATATTTT. The chain uses TRBV9 and TRBJ1-3, with D possibly being TRBD1 (6 bases). The length of the CDR3 is 15 residues. The ends were cut back, 0 bases at V and 3 bases at J, with 10 bases in the middle. Germline V lookup: CDR1 SGDLS, CDR2 YYNGEE.

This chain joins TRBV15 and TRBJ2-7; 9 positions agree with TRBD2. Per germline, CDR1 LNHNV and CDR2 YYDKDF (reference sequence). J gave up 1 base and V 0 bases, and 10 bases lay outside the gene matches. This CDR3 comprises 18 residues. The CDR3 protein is CATSRDPAGGTGSYEQYF. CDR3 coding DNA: TGTGCCACCAGCAGAGATCCAGCGGGAGGTACGGGTTCCTACGAGCAGTACTTC.

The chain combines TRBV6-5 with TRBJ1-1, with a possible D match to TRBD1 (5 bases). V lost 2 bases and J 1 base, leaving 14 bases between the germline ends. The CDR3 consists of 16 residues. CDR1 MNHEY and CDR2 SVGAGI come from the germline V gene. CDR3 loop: CASSYRAGTGNTEAFF. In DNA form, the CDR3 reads TGTGCCAGCAGTTACAGAGCAGGGACCGGGAACACTGAAGCTTTCTTT.

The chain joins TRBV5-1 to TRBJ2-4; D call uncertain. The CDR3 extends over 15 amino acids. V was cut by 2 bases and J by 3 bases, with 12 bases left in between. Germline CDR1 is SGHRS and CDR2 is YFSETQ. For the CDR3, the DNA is TGCGCCAGCAGCTTTTCAAGCGTCGGCAAAAACATTCAGTACTTC. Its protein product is CASSFSSVGKNIQYF. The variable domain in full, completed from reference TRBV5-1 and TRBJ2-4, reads KAGVTQTPRYLIKTRGQQVTLSCSPISGHRSVSWYQQTPGQGLQFLFEYFSETQRNKGNFPGRFSGRQFSNSRSEMNVSTLELGDSALYLCASSFSSVGKNIQYFGAGTRLSVL.

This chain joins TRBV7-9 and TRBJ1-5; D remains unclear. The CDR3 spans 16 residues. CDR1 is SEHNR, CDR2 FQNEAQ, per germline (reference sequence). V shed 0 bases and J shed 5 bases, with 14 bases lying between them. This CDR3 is CASSLAGAFEHQPQHF. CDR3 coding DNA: TGTGCCAGCAGCTTAGCGGGCGCCTTTGAACATCAGCCCCAGCATTTT.

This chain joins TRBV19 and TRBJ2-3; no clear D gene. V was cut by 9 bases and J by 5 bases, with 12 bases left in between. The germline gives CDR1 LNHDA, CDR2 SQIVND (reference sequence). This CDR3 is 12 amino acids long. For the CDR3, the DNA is TGTGCCAGCCAAAGTGTGGAAGATACGCAGTATTTT. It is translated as CASQSVEDTQYF.

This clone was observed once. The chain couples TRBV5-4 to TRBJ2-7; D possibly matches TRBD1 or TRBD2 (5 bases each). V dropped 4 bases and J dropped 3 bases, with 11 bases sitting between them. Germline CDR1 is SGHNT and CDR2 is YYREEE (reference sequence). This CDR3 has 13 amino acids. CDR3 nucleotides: TGTGCCAGCAGCCGGGACGGCATCTACGAGCAGTACTTC. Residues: CASSRDGIYEQYF.

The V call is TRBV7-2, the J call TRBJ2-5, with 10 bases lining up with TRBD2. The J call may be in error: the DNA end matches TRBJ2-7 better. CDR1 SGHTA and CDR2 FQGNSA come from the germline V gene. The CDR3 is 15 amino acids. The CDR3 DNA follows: TGTGCCAGCAGCTTAGGTCTAGCGGGAGCCTACGAGCAGTACTTC. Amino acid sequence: CASSLGLAGAYEQYF.